The 27 T cell receptor beta chains listed next were all sequenced from one sample in a study of shared clonotypes between healthy human individuals. Here immunoSEQ multiplex PCR was the method, and the copy in TCRdb shows in-frame clones only, minus some. The profile shows some 660,000 clones, 55% to 85% of them singletons. Sequencing used memory CD4+ T cells sorted from blood. Subset specified: CD45RA-negative fraction. The receptors shown here come from a woman in her thirties in good health.

This clone was detected a few times. This chain links TRBV28 with TRBJ2-7; the D gene is possibly TRBD1 (6 bases). CDR1 is MDHEN and CDR2 is SYDVKM in the germline V gene. Deletions cut 6 bases from V and 12 bases from J, with 18 bases between. This CDR3 is built from 12 residues. The DNA of the CDR3 is TGTGCCAGCAGCTCCCCAGGGGTAAGAAGGTACTTC. Translated, it gives CASSSPGVRRYF. The full variable domain, with the rest looked up from reference TRBV28 and TRBJ2-7, is DVKVTQSSRYLVKRTGEKVFLECVQDMDHENMFWYRQDPGLGLRLIYFSYDVKMKEKGDIPEGYSVSREKKERFSLILESASTNQTSMYLCASSSPGVRRYFGPGTRLTVT.

The V call is TRBV6-5, the J call TRBJ2-7, with 8 positions matching TRBD2. Germline V lookup: CDR1 MNHEY, CDR2 SVGAGI. V shed 5 bases, J shed 5 bases, and the junction held 8 bases outside the gene matches. The CDR3 sequence is 14 residues long. CDR3 sequence (DNA): TGTGCCAGCAGTAGGTTAGCGGGGACTAACGAGCAGTACTTC. Its translation: CASSRLAGTNEQYF.

The chain combines TRBV11-1 with TRBJ2-1; 9 bases align to TRBD2. The ends lost 5 bases at V and 9 bases at J; junction bases unmatched: 17. The CDR3 has 17 residues. CDR1 SGHAT and CDR2 FQDESV come from the germline V gene (reference sequence). The CDR3 DNA is TGTGCCAGCAGCCCTAACCCCGCGGGAGGGCCTCTCGCTGAGCAGTTCTTC. Protein sequence: CASSPNPAGGPLAEQFF.

This clone has more than one count but fewer than ten. CDR3 nucleotide sequence: TGTGCCAGCAGCTTAGTTTCCGAAGAGCAGTTCTTC. This codes for CASSLVSEEQFF. The chain uses TRBV7-2 and TRBJ2-1; no clear D. The germline V gene has CDR1 SGHTA and CDR2 FQGNSA. The CDR3 is made up of 12 amino acids. V lost 1 base and J 10 bases, leaving 8 bases between the germline ends.

Remarks on this clone: Other DNA sequences in the sample encode the same CDR3. Written as DNA, the CDR3 is TGTGCCAGCAGTCCGCAAGGGATACTGTTTTTT. This codes for CASSPQGILFF. The genes are TRBV5-6 and TRBJ1-4; the D is unclear. The germline CDR1 and CDR2 sequences are SGHDT and YYEEEE. CDR3 size: 11 residues. V gave up 5 bases and J gave up 13 bases, with 12 bases separating them. Together with reference TRBV5-6 and TRBJ1-4, the CDR3 gives the full variable domain: DAGVTQSPTHLIKTRGQQVTLRCSPKSGHDTVSWYQQALGQGPQFIFQYYEEEERQRGNFPDRFSGHQFPNYSSELNVNALLLGDSALYLCASSPQGILFFGSGTQLSVL.

The chain recombines TRBV15 with TRBJ1-5, with 9 bases identical to TRBD1. V lost 1 base, J lost 4 bases, and 5 bases stayed unmatched. The CDR3 extends over 16 amino acids. Germline V gene sequence: CDR1 LNHNV, CDR2 YYDKDF (reference sequence). CDR3 nucleotide sequence: TGTGCCACCAGCAGAGCCGGGACAGGGCTGAATCAGCCCCAGCATTTT. It is translated as CATSRAGTGLNQPQHF.

In its sample, this clone was seen a few times. The V gene is TRBV28, the J gene TRBJ2-4; D is perhaps TRBD2 (6 bases). CDR1 is MDHEN and CDR2 is SYDVKM in the germline V gene. The germline V and J ends were trimmed by 6 bases and 5 bases, with 20 bases remaining between them. CDR3 length equals 16 residues. The CDR3 reads CASSSSRRERENIQYF. The DNA of the CDR3 is TGTGCCAGCAGCTCCTCCCGACGGGAGAGGGAAAACATTCAGTACTTC.

The rearrangement joins TRBV4-1 to TRBJ2-1, with 7 bases matching TRBD2. Trimming took 6 bases from V and 0 from J; bases not matched to a gene: 8. The CDR3 is made up of 16 amino acids. The germline V gene has CDR1 MGHRA and CDR2 YSYEKL. CDR3 sequence (DNA): TGCGCCAGCAGAGGGCCTAGCGGAAGCTCCTACAATGAGCAGTTCTTC. It codes for CASRGPSGSSYNEQFF.

J is TRBJ1-1 and V is TRBV10-2; TRBD1 might be the D (5 bases). The germline CDR1 and CDR2 sequences are WSHSY and SAAADI. V was shortened by 7 bases and J by 1 base, with 10 bases between the two germline ends. There are 13 residues in the CDR3. The CDR3 here is CASTVTENTEAFF. CDR3 nucleotides: TGCGCCAGCACCGTGACAGAGAACACTGAAGCTTTCTTT.

The chain recombines TRBV4-2 with TRBJ2-1; 7 bases map to TRBD2. The germline gives CDR1 LGHNA, CDR2 YNFKEQ. J lost 12 bases, V lost 3 bases, and 17 bases had no gene match. This CDR3 has 16 amino acids. As DNA, the CDR3 is TGTGCCAGCAGCCAGGAGCAGCTAGCGGACCCCGCGGGGCAGTTCTTC. This codes for CASSQEQLADPAGQFF.

CDR3 nucleotide sequence: TGTGCCAGCAGTTACGCAGGTCAAGCCCAGTACTTC. This translates into CASSYAGQAQYF. The J gene is TRBJ2-5, the V gene TRBV6-5; D uncertain. The V end lost 2 bases, the J end lost 9 bases, and 10 bases lay between the germline ends. Germline loops: CDR1 MNHEY, CDR2 SVGAGI. The CDR3 extends over 12 amino acids.

This rearrangement joins TRBV9 to TRBJ1-3; D is unclear. This CDR3 has 13 amino acids. Germline V gene data show CDR1 as SGDLS and CDR2 as YYNGEE. The V end was cut by 3 bases, the J end by 4 bases, with 8 bases between. CDR3 amino acids: CASSGGGGNTIYF. CDR3 bases: TGTGCCAGCAGCGGCGGAGGCGGAAACACCATATATTTT.

This clone was recorded at least ten times. The chain is built from TRBV2 and TRBJ2-3; D is unclear. The CDR3 sequence is 13 residues long. V lost 7 bases and J 10 bases, leaving 18 bases between the germline ends. The germline CDR1 and CDR2 sequences are SNHLY and FYNNEI. CDR3 region: CASTLPRQVAQYF. The CDR3 region has the DNA TGTGCCAGCACCCTCCCCAGGCAGGTGGCGCAGTATTTT.

This clone appeared a few times. The chain recombines TRBV5-4 with TRBJ1-2; TRBD1 might be the D (5 bases). This CDR3 comprises 14 residues. Deletions cut 3 bases from V and 3 bases from J, with 12 bases between. The germline V gene has CDR1 SGHNT and CDR2 YYREEE (reference sequence). DNA for the CDR3: TGTGCCAGCAGCTCTACAGGTTACGACTATGGCTACACCTTC. Its translation: CASSSTGYDYGYTF.

The gene calls are TRBV4-1 and TRBJ2-5; D may be TRBD1 (6 bases). The germline V and J ends were trimmed by 8 bases and 4 bases, with 11 bases remaining between them. Germline CDR1 and CDR2: MGHRA and YSYEKL. The CDR3 extends over 12 amino acids. Here the CDR3 reads CASPRGAETQYF. Written as DNA, the CDR3 is TGCGCCAGCCCCAGGGGTGCAGAGACCCAGTACTTC.

The rearrangement uses TRBV28 and TRBJ2-4; D gene uncertain. Per germline, CDR1 MDHEN and CDR2 SYDVKM. V was clipped by 2 bases and J by 4 bases, with 9 bases between them. The CDR3 covers 14 residues. CDR3 region: CASSLSRRKNIQYF. CDR3 in DNA: TGTGCCAGCAGTTTAAGTAGGAGAAAAAACATTCAGTACTTC.

The gene calls are TRBV11-3 and TRBJ2-3; D is undetermined. CDR1 and CDR2 from the germline V gene are SGHNT and YENEEA. Deletions cut 8 bases from V and 1 base from J, with 7 bases between. This CDR3 comprises 12 residues. Written as DNA, the CDR3 is TGTGCCAGCGGGTTAGGCACAGATACGCAGTATTTT. Translating it yields CASGLGTDTQYF.

The chain is built from TRBV29-1 and TRBJ2-3, with a possible D match to TRBD2 (5 bases). Germline assignment: CDR1 SQVTM and CDR2 ANQGSEA. The CDR3 sequence is 14 residues long. The germline V and J ends were trimmed by 8 bases and 4 bases, with 19 bases remaining between them. The CDR3 DNA sequence: TGCAGCCCCAGACCGGCGGGTGACCCAGATACGCAGTATTTT. This codes for CSPRPAGDPDTQYF.

V usage is TRBV28 and J usage is TRBJ2-7, with a possible D match to TRBD1 (5 bases). The CDR3 consists of 15 residues. Germline CDR1 is MDHEN and CDR2 is SYDVKM. Trimming removed 3 bases from V and 0 bases from J, with 12 bases in between. CDR3 in DNA: TGTGCCAGCAGTTTGGAGACAGCCCCCTCCTACGAGCAGTACTTC. This encodes CASSLETAPSYEQYF.

Of note for this clone: A far larger clone differs by one base, so this is likely a read error. Other DNA sequences within the sample encode an identical CDR3. This sequence joins TRBV5-6 and TRBJ1-1, with unresolved D. CDR3 length: 11 amino acids. Germline V gene data show CDR1 as SGHDT and CDR2 as YYEEEE. V lost 4 bases and J 2 bases, leaving 3 bases between the germline ends. Here the CDR3 DNA reads TGTGCCAGCAGCCTAAACACTGAAGCTTTCTTT. Translating gives CASSLNTEAFF.

About this clone itself: The same CDR3 also results from other DNA sequences found in this sample. The V call is TRBV7-2, the J call TRBJ2-6, with a tentative D call TRBD2 (5 bases). This CDR3 is 16 amino acids long. Germline lookup yields CDR1 SGHTA and CDR2 FQGNSA. With 1 base removed from V and 0 bases from J, the gap between germline ends came to 7 bases. Written as DNA, the CDR3 is TGTGCCAGCAGCTTAGGCGGGTTCTCTGGGGCCAACGTCCTGACTTTC. It specifies CASSLGGFSGANVLTF.

This clone was picked up a small number of times. The rearrangement joins TRBV5-4 to TRBJ2-6; 9 positions agree with TRBD2. The trim removed 0 bases at V and 0 bases at J, leaving 7 bases unmatched. Germline V gene data show CDR1 as SGHNT and CDR2 as YYREEE (reference sequence). This CDR3 is 19 amino acids long. The CDR3 is CASSLEVAGVPSGANVLTF. CDR3 sequence (DNA): TGTGCCAGCAGCTTGGAGGTAGCGGGAGTCCCCTCTGGGGCCAACGTCCTGACTTTC. Full variable domain (rest looked up from reference TRBV5-4 and TRBJ2-6): ETGVTQSPTHLIKTRGQQVTLRCSSQSGHNTVSWYQQALGQGPQFIFQYYREEENGRGNFPPRFSGLQFPNYSSELNVNALELDDSALYLCASSLEVAGVPSGANVLTFGAGSRLTVL.

The chain recombines TRBV30 with TRBJ2-1; TRBD2 aligns across 7 bases. The germline V gene has CDR1 GTSNPN and CDR2 SVGIG (reference sequence). V lost 3 bases, J lost 0 bases, and 8 bases stayed unmatched. The CDR3 spans 16 residues. CDR3 sequence: CAWRSWGGSSYNEQFF. DNA for the CDR3: TGTGCCTGGAGGTCATGGGGCGGGAGCTCCTACAATGAGCAGTTCTTC.

This clone showed up many times. The chain has TRBV6-6 and TRBJ1-5; D is possibly TRBD1 (6 bases). The CDR3 loop spans 15 amino acids. Germline loops: CDR1 MNHNY, CDR2 SVGAGI (reference sequence). Trimming pared 4 bases from V and 3 bases from J, leaving 13 bases between. The CDR3 region is CASSSHTGNNQPQHF. The CDR3 region has the DNA TGTGCCAGCAGTTCCCACACAGGGAACAATCAGCCCCAGCATTTT.

The J gene is TRBJ2-7, the V gene TRBV28, with a possible D match to TRBD2 (5 bases). Trimming cost V 6 bases and J 6 bases, with 15 bases left between them. CDR3 size: 13 residues. CDR1 and CDR2 (germline): MDHEN, SYDVKM. The CDR3 region is CASSPLGVLEQYF. The CDR3 DNA sequence: TGTGCCAGCAGCCCACTGGGAGTTCTCGAGCAGTACTTC.

The chain combines TRBV7-9 with TRBJ2-7; D not resolved. Germline assignment: CDR1 SEHNR and CDR2 FQNEAQ (reference sequence). This CDR3 has 14 amino acids. V was trimmed by 1 base and J by 0 bases, leaving 7 bases between them. The CDR3 is CASSLGALSYEQYF. CDR3 DNA: TGTGCCAGCAGCTTAGGAGCGCTCTCCTACGAGCAGTACTTC.

About this clone: The junction does not match germline at one end; this may be a read error. V usage is TRBV30 and J usage is TRBJ2-3; D ambiguous. This CDR3 is built from 11 residues. Germline V CDR1 and CDR2: GTSNPN, SVGIG (reference sequence). The CDR3 reads CAWSVSTQPDF. The DNA of the CDR3 is TGTGCCTGGAGTGTAAGCACCCAGCCCGATTTT.